The next 29 T cell receptor beta chains were all read from a single sample in a study of regulatory and conventional T cells in RAG deficiency. TCRdb keeps only in-frame clones here, not all; method: immunoSEQ multiplex PCR. The sample has around 20,000 clones; 95% to 96% are singletons. The sorted conventional CD4+ T cells were CD25-low and CD127-high, with genomic DNA sequenced. Another study also made use of these data, one on regulatory T cells. That source adds: The primer mix had 52 TRBV and 13 TRBJ primers.

The sample comprised CD25- CD4+ T cells sorted from blood. These receptors all come from a human donor in good health.

This chain joins TRBV6-1 and TRBJ1-5; 7 nucleotides agree with TRBD1. The CDR3 length is 15 residues. The V segment lost 5 bases and the J segment 4 bases; nucleotides outside the gene matches: 8. CDR1 MNHNS and CDR2 SASEGT come from the germline V gene. The CDR3 nucleotides read TGTGCCAGCAGTCTGACAGGGAGCAGTAATCAGCCCCAGCATTTT. Residues: CASSLTGSSNQPQHF.

This clone was observed a single time. The chain recombines TRBV5-4 with TRBJ2-3, with TRBD1 matching 7 bases. Germline V gene data show CDR1 as SGHNT and CDR2 as YYREEE (reference sequence). V gave up 4 bases and J gave up 3 bases; unmatched junction bases: 8. There are 15 residues in the CDR3. In nucleotides, the CDR3 is TGTGCCAGCAGCGCGACAGGGCGAGGAACAGATACGCAGTATTTT. Residues: CASSATGRGTDTQYF.

The chain links TRBV7-8 to TRBJ1-2; D remains unclear. The V and J ends lost 2 bases and 2 bases respectively, with 12 bases between them. This CDR3 is built from 15 residues. CDR1 is SGHVS, CDR2 FQNEAQ, per germline. CDR3 nucleotide sequence: TGTGCCAGCAGCTTAACCCCCACAGACAACTATGGCTACACCTTC. It encodes CASSLTPTDNYGYTF. Full variable domain (remainder filled in from reference TRBV7-8 and TRBJ1-2): GAGVSQSPRYKVAKRGQDVALRCDPISGHVSLFWYQQALGQGPEFLTYFQNEAQLDKSGLPSDRFFAERPEGSVSTLKIQRTQQEDSAVYLCASSLTPTDNYGYTFGSGTRLTVV.

This chain joins TRBV2 and TRBJ1-2; TRBD1 is a possible D gene (6 bases). Germline CDR1 reads SNHLY; CDR2 reads FYNNEI. V shed 3 bases and J shed 3 bases, with 11 bases lying between them. CDR3 length: 14 amino acids. The CDR3 DNA follows: TGTGCCAGCAGTGAGCAGGGGTCTGACTATGGCTACACCTTC. This sequence encodes CASSEQGSDYGYTF. The complete variable domain, with remaining parts taken from reference TRBV2 and TRBJ1-2, reads EPEVTQTPSHQVTQMGQEVILRCVPISNHLYFYWYRQILGQKVEFLVSFYNNEISEKSEIFDDQFSVERPDGSNFTLKIRSTKLEDSAMYFCASSEQGSDYGYTFGSGTRLTVV.

The CDR3 here is CASSPGRGNQPQHF. In nucleotides, the CDR3 is TGTGCCAGCAGTCCAGGGAGGGGGAATCAGCCCCAGCATTTT. The rearrangement links TRBV27 to TRBJ1-5, with a possible D match to TRBD1 (6 bases). There are 14 residues in the CDR3. V was shortened by 5 bases and J by 4 bases, with 12 bases between the two germline ends. Looked up from germline, CDR1 is MNHEY and CDR2 is SMNVEV (reference sequence).

This clone was observed a single time. The chain links TRBV7-9 to TRBJ1-1; 9 positions agree with TRBD1. V dropped 10 bases and J dropped 1; count of bases not matched to a gene: 13. The V gene's germline CDR1 is SEHNR and CDR2 FQNEAQ (reference sequence). The CDR3 sequence is 16 residues long. The CDR3 region has the DNA TGTGCCACAACTTTCTCTACAGGGGGCAAGAACACTGAAGCTTTCTTT. Residues: CATTFSTGGKNTEAFF.

The chain couples TRBV4-1 to TRBJ1-1; the D gene is possibly TRBD1 (6 bases). Looked up from germline, CDR1 is MGHRA and CDR2 is YSYEKL. Trimming left V 0 bases short and J 5 bases short, with 13 bases between. The CDR3 sequence is 15 residues long. The CDR3 coding sequence is TGCGCCAGCAGCCAAGACCCAGGGAGGGGGACTGAAGCTTTCTTT. Encoded protein: CASSQDPGRGTEAFF.

This rearrangement joins TRBV7-3 to TRBJ2-5; 8 nucleotides agree with TRBD1. The length of the CDR3 is 15 residues. V trimming: 8 bases; J trimming: 4 bases; junction bases outside the gene matches: 12. CDR1 is SGHTA, CDR2 FQGTGA, per germline. CDR3 DNA: TGTGCCAGCGGAGAGCTAGGACAGGGAAGAGAGACCCAGTACTTC. Translated, it gives CASGELGQGRETQYF. Full variable domain (rest looked up from reference TRBV7-3 and TRBJ2-5): GAGVSQTPSNKVTEKGKYVELRCDPISGHTALYWYRQSLGQGPEFLIYFQGTGAADDSGLPNDRFFAVRPEGSVSTLKIQRTERGDSAVYLCASGELGQGRETQYFGPGTRLLVL.

This clone was counted a few times. The J gene is TRBJ1-1, the V gene TRBV6-6; 8 nucleotides line up with TRBD1. The germline gives CDR1 MNHNY, CDR2 SVGAGI (reference sequence). J gave up 0 bases and V 8 bases, and 5 bases lay outside the gene matches. CDR3 size: 14 residues. CDR3 amino acids: CASDRGQLNTEAFF. The CDR3 DNA follows: TGTGCCAGCGACAGGGGACAGTTGAACACTGAAGCTTTCTTT.

This rearrangement joins TRBV9 to TRBJ2-2; 7 bases align to TRBD1. The CDR3 is made up of 16 amino acids. Germline CDR1 SGDLS, CDR2 YYNGEE. V was clipped by 3 bases and J by 2 bases; unmatched bases: 7. This chain's CDR3 is CASSGDSGLNTGELFF. CDR3 DNA sequence: TGTGCCAGCAGCGGGGACAGCGGACTTAACACCGGGGAGCTGTTTTTT.

The CDR3, as DNA: TGCGCCAGCAGCTGGGGGCAGAGTTCTCAAGAGACCCAGTACTTC. Amino acids: CASSWGQSSQETQYF. V and J are TRBV5-1 and TRBJ2-5, with a weak D call TRBD1 (6 bases). Per germline, CDR1 SGHRS and CDR2 YFSETQ. The CDR3 covers 15 residues. The germline V and J ends were trimmed by 3 bases and 2 bases, with 14 bases remaining between them.

This chain connects TRBV6-1 to TRBJ2-5; unclear D gene. The germline gives CDR1 MNHNS, CDR2 SASEGT. V was cut by 8 bases and J by 4 bases, with 14 bases left in between. The CDR3 is 13 amino acids. CDR3 amino acids: CASATNRLETQYF. For the CDR3, the DNA is TGTGCCAGCGCAACCAACAGATTAGAGACCCAGTACTTC.

The chain couples TRBV4-1 to TRBJ1-2, with 7 bases that match TRBD1. CDR1 and CDR2 (germline): MGHRA, YSYEKL. The ends lost 2 bases at V and 8 bases at J; junction bases unmatched: 14. The CDR3 totals 16 residues. The CDR3 spells CASSQTSGGTAVGYTF. The CDR3 region has the DNA TGCGCCAGCAGCCAAACCTCAGGGGGGACGGCGGTCGGCTACACCTTC.

The chain has TRBV7-2 and TRBJ1-5, with 8 nucleotides matching TRBD1. Per germline, CDR1 SGHTA and CDR2 FQGNSA. V trimming: 5 bases; J trimming: 4 bases; junction bases outside the gene matches: 7. This CDR3 comprises 15 residues. For the CDR3, the DNA is TGTGCCAGCAGCCGACAGGGGTCAAATAATCAGCCCCAGCATTTT. This translates into CASSRQGSNNQPQHF.

The chain has TRBV6-5 and TRBJ2-7; no clear D gene. Germline CDR1 is MNHEY and CDR2 is SVGAGI. V gave up 5 bases and J gave up 2 bases, with 10 bases separating them. This CDR3 contains 13 residues. CDR3 DNA: TGTGCCAGCAGTCGCCTGGAGCCCTACGAGCAGTACTTC. It yields the protein CASSRLEPYEQYF.

The J gene is TRBJ1-4, the V gene TRBV23-1; TRBD1 matches at 7 bases. TRBV23-1 is designated an ORF whose function remains uncertain. The CDR3 runs to 16 residues. Losses at the gene ends were 8 bases for V and 8 bases for J; bases not matched to a gene: 17. The CDR3 bases are TGCGCCAGCCCCCACAAACATACAGGGGATCGGGAAAAACTGTTTTTT. Translation: CASPHKHTGDREKLFF.

The gene calls are TRBV10-2 and TRBJ2-7; D possibly corresponds to TRBD2 (6 bases). From germline, CDR1 is WSHSY and CDR2 SAAADI. The CDR3 sequence is 16 residues long. V shed 0 bases and J shed 0 bases, with 12 bases lying between them. The DNA for the CDR3 is TGCGCCAGCAGTGAGTCGAGCCGGGGGAGCTCCTACGAGCAGTACTTC. Translated: CASSESSRGSSYEQYF.

V and J are TRBV28 and TRBJ1-2, with 7 positions matching TRBD1. Germline V gene sequence: CDR1 MDHEN, CDR2 SYDVKM. V shed 6 bases and J 1 base; nucleotides not matched to a gene: 8. The CDR3 runs to 15 residues. The CDR3 spells CASRASDRSNYGYTF. The CDR3 DNA reads as TGTGCCAGCAGAGCATCGGACAGGAGTAACTATGGCTACACCTTC.

This chain links TRBV14 with TRBJ1-2; D remains ambiguous. Between the trimmed V and J ends, which lost 1 base and 0 bases, there was a span of 6 bases. The V gene's germline CDR1 is SGHDN and CDR2 FVKESK. There are 14 residues in the CDR3. The CDR3 sequence: CASSQGLANYGYTF. The CDR3, as DNA: TGTGCCAGCAGCCAAGGGTTAGCTAACTATGGCTACACCTTC.

Regarding this clone: This sample includes further DNA sequences coding for the same CDR3. The chain uses TRBV15 and TRBJ1-6, with 7 nucleotides matching TRBD1. There are 18 residues in the CDR3. The junction had 10 bases not matched to a gene; V was cut back by 5 bases and J by 0 bases. Germline V CDR1 and CDR2: LNHNV, YYDKDF (reference sequence). For the CDR3, the DNA is TGTGCCACCAGCGGACCCGGGACAGTGAGCTCCTATAATTCACCCCTCCACTTT. Its translation is CATSGPGTVSSYNSPLHF. Full variable domain (outside the CDR3, taken from reference TRBV15 and TRBJ1-6): DAMVIQNPRYQVTQFGKPVTLSCSQTLNHNVMYWYQQKSSQAPKLLFHYYDKDFNNEADTPDNFQSRRPNTSFCFLDIRSPGLGDTAMYLCATSGPGTVSSYNSPLHFGNGTRLTVT.

V is TRBV9 and J is TRBJ1-4; 8 nucleotides agree with TRBD1. The V gene end was trimmed by 0 bases and the J gene end by 7 bases; junction bases not matched to a gene: 8. This CDR3 is built from 16 residues. CDR1 is SGDLS and CDR2 is YYNGEE in the germline V gene. The CDR3 DNA sequence: TGTGCCAGCAGCGTAGATCGGGGCAGGGGGCTTGAAAAACTGTTTTTT. Its translation is CASSVDRGRGLEKLFF. Together with reference TRBV9 and TRBJ1-4, the CDR3 gives the full variable domain: DSGVTQTPKHLITATGQRVTLRCSPRSGDLSVYWYQQSLDQGLQFLIQYYNGEERAKGNILERFSAQQFPDLHSELNLSSLELGDSALYFCASSVDRGRGLEKLFFGSGTQLSVL.

The chain combines TRBV5-1 with TRBJ2-5, with 9 bases lining up with TRBD1. The V gene's germline CDR1 is SGHRS and CDR2 YFSETQ. V shed 4 bases, J shed 4 bases, and the junction held 5 bases outside the gene matches. The CDR3 runs to 14 residues. CDR3 DNA sequence: TGCGCCAGCAGCCTCACGACAGGGGGAGAGACCCAGTACTTC. It translates to CASSLTTGGETQYF.

The chain employs TRBV18 and TRBJ1-5, with D maybe TRBD1 (6 bases). Per the germline V gene, CDR1 is KGHSH and CDR2 is LQKENI. The CDR3 is 16 amino acids. V dropped 0 bases and J dropped 5 bases, with 14 bases sitting between them. CDR3 protein: CASSPPISQGHQPQHF. The CDR3 region has the DNA TGTGCCAGCTCACCACCAATTAGTCAGGGGCATCAGCCCCAGCATTTT.

The V gene is TRBV5-4, the J gene TRBJ2-7; 10 nucleotides line up with TRBD1. Germline assignment: CDR1 SGHNT and CDR2 YYREEE (reference sequence). Trimming took 5 bases from V and 0 from J; bases not matched to a gene: 8. The CDR3 length is 16 residues. The CDR3 loop reads CASSSTGGHSSYEQYF. The CDR3 DNA reads TGTGCCAGCAGTTCGACAGGGGGCCATAGCTCCTACGAGCAGTACTTC.

The chain is built from TRBV4-3 and TRBJ1-4; D call uncertain. CDR3 length: 16 residues. From germline, CDR1 is LGHNA and CDR2 YSLEER. Trimming removed 0 bases from V and 5 bases from J, with 13 bases in between. CDR3 DNA: TGCGCCAGCAGCCAAGATGAGTCACGGAGGAATGAAAAACTGTTTTTT. Protein: CASSQDESRRNEKLFF.

The chain carries TRBV9 and TRBJ1-1; no firm D call. Trimming shortened V by 2 bases and J by 0 bases, and 5 bases separated the two germline ends. CDR1 is SGDLS, CDR2 YYNGEE, per germline. The CDR3 is made up of 13 amino acids. The CDR3, as DNA: TGTGCCAGCAGCGTCGACATGAACACTGAAGCTTTCTTT. This gives the protein CASSVDMNTEAFF.

J is TRBJ2-5 and V is TRBV28; D is perhaps TRBD1 (7 bases). Germline V gene data show CDR1 as MDHEN and CDR2 as SYDVKM. V was trimmed by 5 bases and J by 1 base, leaving 14 bases between them. The CDR3 has 15 residues. CDR3 in amino acids: CASSPPGGLQETQYF. Written as DNA, the CDR3 is TGTGCCAGCAGTCCGCCAGGGGGACTCCAAGAGACCCAGTACTTC.

J is TRBJ2-1 and V is TRBV19; D might be TRBD1 (5 bases). The CDR3 is made up of 15 amino acids. CDR1 LNHDA and CDR2 SQIVND come from the germline V gene (reference sequence). The ends were cut back, 3 bases at V and 6 bases at J, with 15 bases in the middle. DNA for the CDR3: TGTGCCAGTAGTATCCCCGGCCAGGGCGGCAATGAGCAGTTCTTC. It is translated as CASSIPGQGGNEQFF. Full variable domain (missing parts from reference TRBV19 and TRBJ2-1): DGGITQSPKYLFRKEGQNVTLSCEQNLNHDAMYWYRQDPGQGLRLIYYSQIVNDFQKGDIAEGYSVSREKKESFPLTVTSAQKNPTAFYLCASSIPGQGGNEQFFGPGTRLTVL.

CDR3 sequence reads: CASSQGGQGAGYTF. CDR3 DNA sequence: TGCGCCAGCAGCCAAGGGGGCCAGGGCGCTGGCTACACCTTC. V usage is TRBV4-1 and J usage is TRBJ1-2, with D perhaps matching TRBD1 (5 bases). The CDR3 is made up of 14 amino acids. Germline CDR1 reads MGHRA; CDR2 reads YSYEKL. V was cut by 1 base and J by 7 bases, with 13 bases left in between.